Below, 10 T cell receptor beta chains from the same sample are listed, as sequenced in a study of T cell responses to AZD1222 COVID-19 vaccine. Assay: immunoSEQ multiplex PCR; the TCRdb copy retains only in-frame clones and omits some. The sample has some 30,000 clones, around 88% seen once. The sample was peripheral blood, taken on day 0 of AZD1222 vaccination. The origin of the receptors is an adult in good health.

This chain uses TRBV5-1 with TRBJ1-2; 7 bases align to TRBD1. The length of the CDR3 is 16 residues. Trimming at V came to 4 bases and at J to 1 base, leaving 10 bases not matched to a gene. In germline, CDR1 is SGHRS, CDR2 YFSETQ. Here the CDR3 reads CASSPHHRGGNYGYTF. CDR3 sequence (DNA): TGCGCCAGCAGCCCCCATCACAGGGGTGGTAACTATGGCTACACCTTC.

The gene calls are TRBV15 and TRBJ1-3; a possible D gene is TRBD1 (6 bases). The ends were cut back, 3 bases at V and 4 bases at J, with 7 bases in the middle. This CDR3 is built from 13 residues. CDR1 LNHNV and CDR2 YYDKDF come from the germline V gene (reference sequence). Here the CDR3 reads CATSSDRGNTIYF. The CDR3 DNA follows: TGTGCCACCAGCAGCGACAGGGGAAACACCATATATTTT.

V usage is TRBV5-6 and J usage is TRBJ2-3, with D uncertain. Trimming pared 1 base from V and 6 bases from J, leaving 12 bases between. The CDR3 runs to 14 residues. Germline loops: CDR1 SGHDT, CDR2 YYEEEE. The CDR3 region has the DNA TGTGCCAGCAGCTTGTCCCAATTCGGGGATACGCAGTATTTT. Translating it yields CASSLSQFGDTQYF.

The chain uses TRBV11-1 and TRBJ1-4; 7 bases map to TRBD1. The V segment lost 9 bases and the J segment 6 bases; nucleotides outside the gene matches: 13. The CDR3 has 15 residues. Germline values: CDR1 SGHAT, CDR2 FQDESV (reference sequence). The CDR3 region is CARDPEGARDEKLFF. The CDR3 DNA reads TGTGCCAGAGACCCCGAGGGGGCGCGGGATGAAAAACTGTTTTTT.

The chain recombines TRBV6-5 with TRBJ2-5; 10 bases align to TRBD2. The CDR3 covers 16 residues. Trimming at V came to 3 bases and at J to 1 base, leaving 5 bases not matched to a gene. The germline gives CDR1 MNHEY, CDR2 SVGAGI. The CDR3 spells CASSYLAGGFQETQYF. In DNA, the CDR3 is TGTGCCAGCAGTTATTTAGCGGGAGGATTCCAAGAGACCCAGTACTTC.

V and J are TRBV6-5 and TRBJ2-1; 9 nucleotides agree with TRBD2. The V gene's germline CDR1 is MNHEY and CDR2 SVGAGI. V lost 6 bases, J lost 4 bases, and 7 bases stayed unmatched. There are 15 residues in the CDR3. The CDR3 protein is CASSDPSGIYNEQFF. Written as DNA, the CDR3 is TGTGCCAGCAGCGATCCTAGCGGGATTTACAATGAGCAGTTCTTC.

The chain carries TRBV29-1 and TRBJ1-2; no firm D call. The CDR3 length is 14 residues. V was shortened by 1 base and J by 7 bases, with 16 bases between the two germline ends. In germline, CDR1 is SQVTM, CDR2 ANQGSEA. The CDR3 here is CSVEAPESLRGYTF. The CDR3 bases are TGCAGCGTTGAAGCGCCAGAGTCTCTTCGTGGCTACACCTTC. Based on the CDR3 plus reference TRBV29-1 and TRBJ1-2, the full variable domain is SAVISQKPSRDICQRGTSLTIQCQVDSQVTMMFWYRQQPGQSLTLIATANQGSEATYESGFVIDKFPISRPNLTFSTLTVSNMSPEDSSIYLCSVEAPESLRGYTFGSGTRLTVV.

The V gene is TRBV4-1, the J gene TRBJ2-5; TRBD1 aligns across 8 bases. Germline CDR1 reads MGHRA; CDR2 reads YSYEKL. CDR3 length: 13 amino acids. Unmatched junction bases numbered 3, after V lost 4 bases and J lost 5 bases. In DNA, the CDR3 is TGCGCCAGCAGCCTGGACAGGGAGGAGACCCAGTACTTC. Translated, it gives CASSLDREETQYF.

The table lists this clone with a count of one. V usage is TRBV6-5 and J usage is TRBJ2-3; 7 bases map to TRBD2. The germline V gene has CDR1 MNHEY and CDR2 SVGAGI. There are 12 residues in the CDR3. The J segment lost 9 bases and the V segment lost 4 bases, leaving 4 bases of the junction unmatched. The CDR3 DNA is TGTGCCAGCAGTTTTAGGGAGGGAACGCAGTATTTT. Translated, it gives CASSFREGTQYF.

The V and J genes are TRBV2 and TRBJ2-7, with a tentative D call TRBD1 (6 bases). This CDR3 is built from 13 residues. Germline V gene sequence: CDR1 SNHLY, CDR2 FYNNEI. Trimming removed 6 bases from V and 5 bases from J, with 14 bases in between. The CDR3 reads CASRWGRGNEQYF. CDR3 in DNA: TGTGCCAGCAGGTGGGGCAGGGGAAACGAGCAGTACTTC.